The source of this TCR beta chain is a study of blood T cell repertoires in COVID-19. Background on the study: Samples of COVID-19 (acute and convalescent) were obtained from the United States, Italy and Spain. In each case, the material was cDNA or gDNA derived from T cells, B-cell-depleted T cells, or PBMCs.

This clone was seen just once. Germline CDR1 and CDR2: MDHEN and SYDVKM. The CDR3 totals 15 residues. Trimming pared 8 bases from V and 0 bases from J, leaving 14 bases between. One Seattle source followed patients from active infection through their disease course. The authors' processing: The assay estimated nucleated cells by amplifying reference gene primers. Profiling relied on immunoSEQ multiplex PCR, and the TCRdb table lists in-frame clones only, not all of them. The DNA gave D and trimming, while V, J and clone size come from that table. In the table there are 270,000 or so clones, approximately 87% of which are singletons.

Sequenced input: peripheral blood. The receptor comes from a woman in her twenties or thirties with COVID-19, enrolled during active disease. This sequence joins TRBV28 and TRBJ2-4, with unresolved D. The CDR3 nucleotides are TGTGCCAGCCTTACAGAGCCTCTAGCCAAAAACATTCAGTACTTC. Amino acids: CASLTEPLAKNIQYF. The full variable domain, in which reference TRBV28 and TRBJ2-4 provide the parts outside the CDR3, is DVKVTQSSRYLVKRTGEKVFLECVQDMDHENMFWYRQDPGLGLRLIYFSYDVKMKEKGDIPEGYSVSREKKERFSLILESASTNQTSMYLCASLTEPLAKNIQYFGAGTRLSVL.